This record looks at one T cell receptor beta chain sequence and its context. With V trimmed by 4 bases and J by 6 bases, 8 bases remained unmatched. This CDR3 has 15 amino acids. Germline loops: CDR1 PRHDT, CDR2 FYEKMQ (reference sequence). These data belong to a study of blood T cell repertoires in COVID-19. Some clones are missing from TCRdb's copy, which holds only in-frame ones; the method was immunoSEQ multiplex PCR. The sample shows around 200,000 clones, around four fifths of them seen only once. The V gene is TRBV13, the J gene TRBJ1-1, with 10 bases aligning to TRBD1. The receptor comes from a man aged 45-65 years with active or convalescent COVID-19. Sequenced: peripheral blood. The CDR3 DNA follows: TGTGCCAGCAGCTCCCACCGACAGGGGGCGCCTGAAGCTTTCTTT. This encodes CASSSHRQGAPEAFF.